This TCR beta chain was found in a study of shared clonotypes between healthy human individuals. In the study overall: Two female and three male donors aged 18 to 49 were enrolled.

Clones were read by immunoSEQ multiplex PCR, and TCRdb kept only the in-frame ones, dropping some. The table records about 1.5 million clones, about 98% of them present only once. The ends were cut back, 2 bases at V and 1 base at J, with 23 bases in the middle. The CDR3 totals 19 residues. The germline CDR1 and CDR2 sequences are LNHDA and SQIVND (reference sequence). General study points: Sharing across four donors was seen in around 5% of naive CD4 clonotypes.

With respect to this clone: No antigen is known for it.

The source material was naive CD4+ T cells sorted from blood. As for subset: CD45RA+ positively selected. The receptor comes from a young man in good health. J is TRBJ1-1 and V is TRBV19; D call uncertain. Written as DNA, the CDR3 is TGTGCCAGTAGTATATTCGCTGAGGGATTTAGATTAGCGAACACTGAAGCTTTCTTT. Translated: CASSIFAEGFRLANTEAFF. The full variable domain, completed using reference TRBV19 and TRBJ1-1, is DGGITQSPKYLFRKEGQNVTLSCEQNLNHDAMYWYRQDPGQGLRLIYYSQIVNDFQKGDIAEGYSVSREKKESFPLTVTSAQKNPTAFYLCASSIFAEGFRLANTEAFFGQGTRLTVV.